This entry is about one T cell receptor beta chain. Its specific antigen is unknown. No quality values exist for individual bases; no much larger clone is one base distant. The immunoSEQ Assay, a bias-controlled multiplex PCR, was used to amplify TCRbeta CDR3 regions from genomic DNA. As for how the authors treated the data: Within the assay, amplification of reference gene primers was used to estimate how many nucleated cells each sample contained. To quantify the absolute abundance of each unique TCRbeta CDR3 rearrangement, sequence reads were collapsed and filtered. For each sample, productive Simpson clonality was calculated as the square root of Simpson's diversity index over productive rearrangements. What TCRdb holds here is the immuneACCESS table cut down to in-frame rearrangements. Part of the clones is not present; checked against another copy, under half of the missing clones reflect an unresolved V gene, and the others are unexplained. V, J and clone size are taken as reported in that table, and D and trimming were inferred from the DNA itself. For this sample the table gives roughly 180,000 clones, of which around 77% were detected only once. The ten biggest clones cover approximately 15% of the sample.

The data are from a study of blood T cell repertoires in COVID-19 (dated by TCRdb to about 2020). Notes on the research overall: Samples from collaborators originated in the United States, Italy and Spain and spanned both the acute and convalescent phases of COVID-19. The material from the prospective study consisted of cDNA or gDNA derived from T cells, B-cell-depleted T cells, or PBMCs. Subjects who had been exposed to COVID-19, were actively infected with it, or had recovered from it provided the deeply sampled blood TCRbeta repertoires that made up the dataset. A freely available public database, intended as a resource for researchers studying the immune response to SARS-CoV-2, is where the repertoires were released. The samples were drawn from two sources: the first 160 participants of the ongoing ImmuneRACE study, and over 1,000 subjects contributed by 6 global collaborators. Nearly every sample came with metadata listing a de-identified subject ID, COVID-19 status, age in years and sex. Where available, HLA class I and class II types were obtained from metadata supplied by the sample provider rather than from assay-based typing.

CDR1 and CDR2 (LGHDT, YNNKEL) derive from the germline V gene (reference sequence). CDR3 length: 15 amino acids, cysteine to phenylalanine. Only the CDR3 DNA stays, 45 bases, in frame from base 1. Trimming takes 3 bases from V and 3 bases from J, and the germline ends sit 12 bases apart. Collaborating institutions collected whole blood in K2EDTA tubes following their own protocols. For TCRbeta analysis, collaborators shipped samples as frozen whole blood, isolated PBMCs, or DNA extracted from either of those sample types. Broad study findings and their caveats: The quantity of clinical and demographic metadata differed by source and by participant and was supplied without curation.

Sequencing input: peripheral blood. This clonotype was sampled from a man between 60 and 70 years old with active or convalescent COVID-19. The V and J genes are TRBV3-1 (or the pseudogene TRBV3-2) and TRBJ1-5, and perhaps TRBD1 as D gene, on 6 matching bases. The CDR3 reads CASSQGHTINQPQHF. The DNA sequence is as follows: TGTGCCAGCAGCCAGGGACACACAATCAATCAGCCCCAGCATTTT.